There are a few counts of the clone carrying this T cell receptor beta chain. This record comes from a study of T-cell reconstitution after alpha-beta-depleted transplantation in children. The CDR3 length is 14 residues. V was clipped by 3 bases and J by 1 base, with 7 bases between them. The germline V gene has CDR1 KGHSH and CDR2 LQKENI. Unique molecular identifiers were used to barcode this TCRbeta library. From the PCR reads, TCRdb called clonotypes with MiXCR, one entry per CDR3 protein. This table holds about 360,000 distinct CDR3 sequences, 13% found once. The receptor's source is a human donor who donated a stem cell graft to a child with Fanconi anemia. This sequence joins TRBV18 and TRBJ1-5; no firm D call. Sequences were derived from PBMCs, sampled from the stem cell graft. This chain's CDR3 is CASSPNLSNQPQHF. The CDR3 coding sequence is TGTGCCAGCTCACCGAACTTAAGCAATCAGCCCCAGCATTTT.